This T cell receptor beta chain was retrieved from a study of blood T cell repertoires in COVID-19. Overall study: Whether acute or convalescent, the COVID-19 samples came from the United States, Italy and Spain.

This clone was counted between two and nine times. Sequencing was performed with immunoSEQ multiplex PCR; in TCRdb, only in-frame clones are kept and a portion is missing. The data contain under 200,000 clones, 82% of them seen just once; the ten biggest clones take up around 8%. This sequence originates from a woman in her fifties or sixties with COVID-19, enrolled during active disease. The sample taken for sequencing was peripheral blood.

The CDR3 DNA follows: TGTGCCAGCAGCTTCTCAGTGAATCAAGAGACCCAGTACTTC. Translated, it gives CASSFSVNQETQYF. The genes are TRBV7-8 and TRBJ2-5; D is ambiguous. V was clipped by 3 bases and J by 2 bases, with 10 bases between them. Germline V gene sequence: CDR1 SGHVS, CDR2 FQNEAQ. The CDR3 spans 14 residues.